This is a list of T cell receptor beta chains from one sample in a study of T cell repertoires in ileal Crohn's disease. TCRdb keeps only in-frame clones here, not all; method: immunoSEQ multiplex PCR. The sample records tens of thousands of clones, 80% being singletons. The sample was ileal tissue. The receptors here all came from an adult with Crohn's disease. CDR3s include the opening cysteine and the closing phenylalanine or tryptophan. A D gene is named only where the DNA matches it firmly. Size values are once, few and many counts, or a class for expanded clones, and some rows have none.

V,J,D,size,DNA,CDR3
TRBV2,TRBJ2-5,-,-,TGTGCCAGCAGTGAAGAGAACTCCCGGACCCAGTACTTC,CASSEENSRTQYF
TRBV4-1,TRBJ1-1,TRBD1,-,TGCGCCAGCAGCCACGTGTTTCAGGGGGAGAACACTGAAGCTTTCTTT,CASSHVFQGENTEAFF
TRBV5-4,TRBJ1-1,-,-,TGTGCCAGCAGCTTGGACAGCTCCTGGTACACTGAAGCTTTCTTT,CASSLDSSWYTEAFF
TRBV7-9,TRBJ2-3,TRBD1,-,TGTGCCAGCAGCCCCGCAGGGGGCGCGGATACGCAGTATTTT,CASSPAGGADTQYF
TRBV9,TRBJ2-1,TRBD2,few,TGTGCCAGCAGCGAGGGACTAGCGGCCTCCTACAATGAGCAGTTCTTC,CASSEGLAASYNEQFF
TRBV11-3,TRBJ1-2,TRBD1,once,TGTGCCAGCAGCTGGCCGGGACAGGGAGAGTTTGGCTACACCTTC,CASSWPGQGEFGYTF
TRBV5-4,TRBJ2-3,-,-,TGTGCCAGCAGCTTGCGCCGCACTAGCACAGATACGCAGTATTTT,CASSLRRTSTDTQYF
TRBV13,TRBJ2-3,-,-,TGTGCCAGCAGCTCCGACGGGGGGCCCACAGATACGCAGTATTTT,CASSSDGGPTDTQYF
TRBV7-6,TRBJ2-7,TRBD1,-,TGTGCCAGCAGCTTAGAGGGACAGTACGAGCAGTACTTC,CASSLEGQYEQYF
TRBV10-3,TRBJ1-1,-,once,TGTGCCATCAGTGAGCGGTTCGAGATTGTAGCTTTCTTT,CAISERFEIVAFF
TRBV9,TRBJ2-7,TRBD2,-,TGTGCCAGCAGCGCCCATATGAGCGGGAGGTTCTTGGAGCAGTACTTC,CASSAHMSGRFLEQYF
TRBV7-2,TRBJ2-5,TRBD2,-,TGTGCCAGCAGCTTAACTAGCGGGCCCCCCGGGGAGACCCAGTACTTC,CASSLTSGPPGETQYF
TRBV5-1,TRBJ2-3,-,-,TGCGCCAGCAGCGTAGGTACAGCACTTAGCACAGATACGCAGTATTTT,CASSVGTALSTDTQYF
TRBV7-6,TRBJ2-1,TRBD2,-,TGTGCCAGCAGCCCGACAGCGGGAGTCGACAATGAGCAGTTCTTC,CASSPTAGVDNEQFF
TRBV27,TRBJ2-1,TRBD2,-,TGTGCCAGCAGTTTCGGTCTAGCGGTAAACAATGAGCAGTTCTTC,CASSFGLAVNNEQFF
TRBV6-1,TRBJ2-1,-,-,TGTGCCAGCAGTGAAATCCCGGCCGGGAGAAAAGATGGGGAGCAGTTCTTC,CASSEIPAGRKDGEQFF
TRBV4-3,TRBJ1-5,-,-,TGCGCCAGCAGCCAAGATAGGGGATTCAATCAGCCCCAGCATTTT,CASSQDRGFNQPQHF
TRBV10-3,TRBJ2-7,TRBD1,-,TGTGCCATCAGTGAGAGGGGGACAGGGGGCTACGAGCAGTACTTC,CAISERGTGGYEQYF
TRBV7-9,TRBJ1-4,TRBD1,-,TGTGCCAGCAGCTTACTTGAATCCGGGACAGCGAATGAAAAACTGTTTTTT,CASSLLESGTANEKLFF
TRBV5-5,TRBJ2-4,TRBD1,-,TGTGCCAGCAGGCGTCAGGGACAGGGTCAAAACATTCAGTACTTC,CASRRQGQGQNIQYF
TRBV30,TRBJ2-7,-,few,TGTGCCTGGAGTGTACTAAGCTACGAGCAGTACTTC,CAWSVLSYEQYF
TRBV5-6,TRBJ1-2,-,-,-,CASSFWGQGTNYGYAF
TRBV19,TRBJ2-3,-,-,TGTGCCAGTAGTATGGGGCGGAGCACAGATACGCAGTATTTT,CASSMGRSTDTQYF
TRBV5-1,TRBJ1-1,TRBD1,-,TGCGCCAGCAGCGAACAGGGGTTAACTGAAGCTTTCTTT,CASSEQGLTEAFF
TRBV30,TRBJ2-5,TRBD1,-,TGTGCCTGGAGTGCGGACAGGTTGGCAGAGACCCAGTACTTC,CAWSADRLAETQYF
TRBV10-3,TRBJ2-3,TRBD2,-,TGTGCCATCAGTGAGGGTTTAGCGGGGGCCACAGATACGCAGTATTTT,CAISEGLAGATDTQYF
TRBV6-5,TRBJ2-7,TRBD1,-,TGTGCCAGCAAACGCTTGACAGGGGTAGGGCTCGAGCAGTACTTC,CASKRLTGVGLEQYF
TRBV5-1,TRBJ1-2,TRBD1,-,TGCGCCAGCAGCTTCGGGCAGGGGGCAGTTGGCTACACCTTC,CASSFGQGAVGYTF
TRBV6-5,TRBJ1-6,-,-,TGTGCCAGCAGTTACGCCGGGGAGGGTTGGTCCCCCCTCCACTTT,CASSYAGEGWSPLHF
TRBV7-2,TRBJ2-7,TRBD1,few,TGTGCCAGCAGCTCCTCCGGGGGACAGGGCTACGAGCAGTACTTC,CASSSSGGQGYEQYF
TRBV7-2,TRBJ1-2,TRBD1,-,TGTGCCAGCAGCCGGGGACAGGGGGTAGGCGGCTACACCTTC,CASSRGQGVGGYTF
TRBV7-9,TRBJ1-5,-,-,TGTGCCAGCAGCTTTGGCAGGGAGGCTCAGCCCCAGCATTTT,CASSFGREAQPQHF
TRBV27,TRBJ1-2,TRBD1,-,TGTGCCAGCAGTTTCACAGGGGGTCTGGGCTACACCTTC,CASSFTGGLGYTF
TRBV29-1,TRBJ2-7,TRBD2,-,TGCAGCGTTCTCGGACTAGCGGGGGCGACAGAGCAGTACTTC,CSVLGLAGATEQYF
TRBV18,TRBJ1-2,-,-,TGTGCCAGCTCACCACAGGGGTACTATGGCTACACCTTC,CASSPQGYYGYTF
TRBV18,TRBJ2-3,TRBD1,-,TGTGCCAGCTCACCCCCCGGGACAGTGGGGCATGGAACGCAGTATTTT,CASSPPGTVGHGTQYF
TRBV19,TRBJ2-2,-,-,TGTGCCAGTAGTATAAGTAGCCAGGGCGGGGAGCTGTTTTTT,CASSISSQGGELFF
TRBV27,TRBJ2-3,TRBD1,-,TGTGCCAGCAGGCGACAGGGGGCAGGGGATACGCAGTATTTT,CASRRQGAGDTQYF
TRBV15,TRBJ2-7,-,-,TGTGCCACCAGCAGAGATGTCGTGAACGAGCAGTACTTC,CATSRDVVNEQYF
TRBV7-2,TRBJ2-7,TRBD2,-,TGTGCCAGCAGCGGACTAGCGGGGGGATTCCTTTCCTACGAGCAGTACTTC,CASSGLAGGFLSYEQYF
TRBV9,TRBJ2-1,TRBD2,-,TGTGCCAGCAGCGAAGCTGGGAGGGGCAATGAGCAGTTCTTC,CASSEAGRGNEQFF
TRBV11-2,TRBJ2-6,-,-,TGTGCCAGCGCGGACAGGCGGGGCCCTGGGGCCAACGTCCTGACTTTC,CASADRRGPGANVLTF
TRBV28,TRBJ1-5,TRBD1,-,TGTGCCAGCAGTTCCAGGGGGCGTCAGCCCCAGCATTTT,CASSSRGRQPQHF
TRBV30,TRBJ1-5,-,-,TGTGCCTGGAGTGTCTTGGCAGTGAGGCAGCCCCAGCATTTT,CAWSVLAVRQPQHF
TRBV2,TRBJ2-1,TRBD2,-,TGTGCCAGCAGTAATAGCGGGAGGACTGGTAATGAGCAGTTCTTC,CASSNSGRTGNEQFF
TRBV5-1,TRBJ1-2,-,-,TGCGCCAGCAGCTTGGTCGGCGGGGTCTATGGCTACACCTTC,CASSLVGGVYGYTF
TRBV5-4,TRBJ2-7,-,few,TGTGCCAGCAGCGTTGGAGGAGGGGGGGGGCGCGAGCAGTACTTC,CASSVGGGGGREQYF
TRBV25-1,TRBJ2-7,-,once,TGTGCCAGCAGTGCCAGGGCCGACTACGAGCAGTACTTC,CASSARADYEQYF
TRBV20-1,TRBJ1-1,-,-,TGCAGTGCTGGTTCAGGGGCTTTCTTT,CSAGSGAFF
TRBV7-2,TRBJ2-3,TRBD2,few,TGTGCCAGCAGCCAGGCGGGGGTCACAGATACGCAGTATTTT,CASSQAGVTDTQYF
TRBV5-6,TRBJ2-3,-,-,TGTGCCAGCAGGGCCAGGAGCACAGATACGCAGTATTTT,CASRARSTDTQYF
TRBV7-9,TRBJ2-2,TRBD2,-,TGTGCCAGCAGCGCCGGGACTAGAGGAACCGGGGAGCTGTTTTTT,CASSAGTRGTGELFF
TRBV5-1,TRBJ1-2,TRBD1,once,TGCGCCAGCAGCAGGGACAGGGGACAGGGGGGCTACACCTTC,CASSRDRGQGGYTF
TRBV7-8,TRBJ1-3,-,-,TGTGCCAGCAGCTCGGTGGACAGCTTTGGAACCATATATTTT,CASSSVDSFGTIYF
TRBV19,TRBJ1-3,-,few,TGTGCCAGTAGTACCCGACAGGACTTCTCTGGAAACACCATATATTTT,CASSTRQDFSGNTIYF